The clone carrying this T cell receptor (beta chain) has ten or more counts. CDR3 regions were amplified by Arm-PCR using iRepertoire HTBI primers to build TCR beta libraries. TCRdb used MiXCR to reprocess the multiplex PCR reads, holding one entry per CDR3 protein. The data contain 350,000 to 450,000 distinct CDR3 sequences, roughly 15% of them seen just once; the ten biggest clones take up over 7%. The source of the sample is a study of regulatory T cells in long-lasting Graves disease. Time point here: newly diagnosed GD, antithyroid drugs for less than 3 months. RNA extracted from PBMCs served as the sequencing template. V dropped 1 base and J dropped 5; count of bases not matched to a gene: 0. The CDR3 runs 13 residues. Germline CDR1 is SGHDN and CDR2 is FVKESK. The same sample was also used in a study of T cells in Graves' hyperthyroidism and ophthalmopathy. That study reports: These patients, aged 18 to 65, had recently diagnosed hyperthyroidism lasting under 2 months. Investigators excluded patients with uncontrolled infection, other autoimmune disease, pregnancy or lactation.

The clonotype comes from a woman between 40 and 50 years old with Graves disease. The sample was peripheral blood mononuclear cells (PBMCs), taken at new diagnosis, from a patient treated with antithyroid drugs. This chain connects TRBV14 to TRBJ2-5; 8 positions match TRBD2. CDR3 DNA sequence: TGTGCCAGCAGCCAAGCGGGGGGGGAGACCCAGTACTTC. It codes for CASSQAGGETQYF.